Presented here are 27 T cell receptor beta chains from one specimen sequenced in a study of T cell responses to AZD1222 COVID-19 vaccine. Sequencing was performed with immunoSEQ multiplex PCR; in TCRdb, only in-frame clones are kept and a portion is missing. The sample lists about 120,000 clones, roughly nine tenths seen once, with roughly 2.3% in the top ten. The sequencing here drew on peripheral blood, taken on day 0 of AZD1222 vaccination. The receptors here all came from an adult in good health.

The rearrangement uses TRBV10-1 and TRBJ2-1, with D hard to call. The CDR3 loop spans 11 amino acids. The germline gives CDR1 WNHNN, CDR2 SYGVQD (reference sequence). V gave up 5 bases and J gave up 5 bases, with 4 bases separating them. CDR3 sequence reads: CASSRDNEQFF. The CDR3, as DNA: TGCGCCAGCAGTAGAGACAATGAGCAGTTCTTC.

This clone was detected only once. The chain links TRBV5-1 to TRBJ2-3, with 8 bases matching TRBD2. Germline trimming cut 4 bases from V and 1 base from J; bases unmatched to any gene: 5. CDR1 and CDR2 from the germline V gene are SGHRS and YFSETQ. The CDR3 is 15 amino acids. The CDR3 sequence: CASSHLTSGTDTQYF. The CDR3 region has the DNA TGCGCCAGCAGCCACCTGACTAGCGGCACAGATACGCAGTATTTT.

V is TRBV5-1 and J is TRBJ2-5; 8 bases map to TRBD2. The CDR3 extends over 15 amino acids. Trimming cost V 3 bases and J 2 bases; bases outside gene matches: 6. Germline values: CDR1 SGHRS, CDR2 YFSETQ. This CDR3 reads CASSSPGGQQETQYF. CDR3 in DNA: TGCGCCAGCAGCTCTCCGGGAGGGCAACAAGAGACCCAGTACTTC.

V is TRBV30 and J is TRBJ2-3; 10 bases match TRBD1. V lost 1 base, J lost 3 bases, and 4 bases stayed unmatched. The V gene's germline CDR1 is GTSNPN and CDR2 SVGIG (reference sequence). This CDR3 contains 15 residues. The CDR3 coding sequence is TGTGCCTGGAGTGCCGGGACAGGGGAAACAGATACGCAGTATTTT. This encodes CAWSAGTGETDTQYF.

The rearrangement joins TRBV6-1 to TRBJ1-5; D not certain. Trimming shortened V by 0 bases and J by 1 base, and 4 bases separated the two germline ends. The CDR3 has 14 residues. Per germline, CDR1 MNHNS and CDR2 SASEGT. In DNA form, the CDR3 reads TGTGCCAGCAGTGAAGCCCCCAGCAATCAGCCCCAGCATTTT. Translating gives CASSEAPSNQPQHF.

This clone turned up a few times. V is TRBV4-2 and J is TRBJ2-1, with 9 nucleotides matching TRBD2. CDR3 length equals 14 residues. CDR1 LGHNA and CDR2 YNFKEQ come from the germline V gene. V trimming: 4 bases; J trimming: 6 bases; junction bases outside the gene matches: 4. CDR3 sequence (DNA): TGTGCCAGCAGCCCATATAGCGGGAGCAATGAGCAGTTCTTC. It encodes CASSPYSGSNEQFF.

This chain joins TRBV30 and TRBJ1-3, with D perhaps matching TRBD1 (5 bases). The V end lost 6 bases, the J end lost 0 bases, and 9 bases lay between the germline ends. Germline V gene sequence: CDR1 GTSNPN, CDR2 SVGIG (reference sequence). The CDR3 is 13 amino acids. The CDR3 sequence is CACAGGSGNTIYF. The CDR3, as DNA: TGTGCCTGCGCGGGGGGCTCTGGAAACACCATATATTTT.

CDR3 protein: CASSHAGSGNTIYF. The CDR3 coding sequence is TGTGCCAGCAGCCACGCAGGGTCTGGAAACACCATATATTTT. The gene calls are TRBV9 and TRBJ1-3; tentative D call: TRBD1 (5 bases). CDR3 length: 14 amino acids. The V and J ends lost 4 bases and 1 base respectively, with 9 bases between them. Germline lookup yields CDR1 SGDLS and CDR2 YYNGEE.

This clone came up once. The chain employs TRBV21-1 and TRBJ1-2; the D call in the table, TRBD1, was not verified against the DNA. TRBV21-1 is assigned pseudogene status. The CDR3 runs 13 residues. CDR3 residues: CASSKGAGYGYTF. The CDR3 nucleotides read TGTGCCAGCAGCAAAGGGGCAGGATATGGCTACACCTTC.

CDR3 sequence reads: CATSARLAGGPGELFF. For the CDR3, the DNA is TGTGCCACCAGCGCCCGACTAGCGGGAGGGCCCGGGGAGCTGTTTTTT. The V call is TRBV15, the J call TRBJ2-2; TRBD2 matches at 14 bases. This CDR3 region has 16 residues. CDR1 and CDR2 (germline): LNHNV, YYDKDF (reference sequence). V lost 5 bases to trimming and J lost 6 bases; unmatched junction nucleotides: 5.

The genes are TRBV7-3 and TRBJ2-3, with 12 bases lining up with TRBD1. The length of the CDR3 is 17 residues. CDR1 SGHTA and CDR2 FQGTGA come from the germline V gene. V lost 2 bases to trimming and J lost 5 bases; unmatched junction nucleotides: 8. As DNA, the CDR3 is TGTGCCAGCAGCTTAGCTTCCGGGACAGGGGGCGGAGATACGCAGTATTTT. Residues: CASSLASGTGGGDTQYF.

The chain has TRBV19 and TRBJ2-1; D not resolved. From germline, CDR1 is LNHDA and CDR2 SQIVND (reference sequence). The CDR3 totals 14 residues. V was cut by 5 bases and J by 4 bases, with 12 bases left in between. Here the CDR3 DNA reads TGTGCCAGTAGTGGGTTAGCAGCATACAATGAGCAGTTCTTC. Encoded protein: CASSGLAAYNEQFF.

The chain couples TRBV2 to TRBJ2-1; TRBD1 agrees at 10 bases. The V gene end was trimmed by 5 bases and the J gene end by 6 bases; junction bases not matched to a gene: 7. The V gene's germline CDR1 is SNHLY and CDR2 FYNNEI. The CDR3 consists of 15 residues. The CDR3 sequence: CASSPRQGAANEQFF. CDR3 in DNA: TGTGCCAGCAGTCCTAGACAGGGGGCTGCCAATGAGCAGTTCTTC.

The V call is TRBV24-1, the J call TRBJ2-1, with 11 bases fitting TRBD1. The CDR3 is 17 residues long. J gave up 12 bases and V 3 bases, and 15 bases lay outside the gene matches. Germline lookup yields CDR1 KGHDR and CDR2 SFDVKD. The CDR3 reads CATSDGGQGEGKGRQFF. DNA for the CDR3: TGTGCCACCAGTGATGGGGGACAGGGGGAAGGGAAGGGCCGGCAGTTCTTC.

The gene calls are TRBV5-1 and TRBJ1-4, with D perhaps TRBD1 (5 bases). The CDR3 is 17 amino acids. Germline CDR1 reads SGHRS; CDR2 reads YFSETQ. V was shortened by 2 bases and J by 0 bases, with 14 bases between the two germline ends. CDR3 region: CASSLVQVAATNEKLFF. CDR3 coding DNA: TGCGCCAGCAGCTTAGTACAGGTAGCCGCAACTAATGAAAAACTGTTTTTT.

The chain links TRBV7-3 to TRBJ2-7; D possibly uses TRBD1 or TRBD2 (5 bases each). The germline CDR1 and CDR2 sequences are SGHTA and FQGTGA. V shed 4 bases and J shed 2 bases, with 12 bases lying between them. This CDR3 has 14 residues. CDR3 residues: CASSSGTATYEQYF. The CDR3 DNA is TGTGCCAGCAGCTCCGGGACGGCAACCTACGAGCAGTACTTC.

The chain employs TRBV10-2 and TRBJ2-7, with a weak D call TRBD1 (5 bases). From germline, CDR1 is WSHSY and CDR2 SAAADI. The CDR3 has 13 amino acids. Trimming pared 10 bases from V and 0 bases from J, leaving 13 bases between. CDR3 nucleotides: TGCGCCACCAGCCGACAGAGCTCCTACGAGCAGTACTTC. As protein: CATSRQSSYEQYF.

The rearrangement joins TRBV24-1 to TRBJ2-3; no reliable D call. The V gene's germline CDR1 is KGHDR and CDR2 SFDVKD. The CDR3 length is 13 residues. With 3 bases removed from V and 0 bases from J, the gap between germline ends came to 3 bases. The CDR3 DNA reads TGTGCCACCAGTGATACTAGCACAGATACGCAGTATTTT. Its protein product is CATSDTSTDTQYF.

The chain links TRBV28 to TRBJ1-2, with 7 nucleotides matching TRBD1. The CDR3 sequence is 12 residues long. Trimming at V came to 11 bases and at J to 3 bases, leaving 6 bases not matched to a gene. The germline V gene encodes CDR1 MDHEN and CDR2 SYDVKM. The CDR3 DNA follows: TGTGCCGAGGGGGCGTTCGACTATGGCTACACCTTC. This codes for CAEGAFDYGYTF.

This clone has just a few counts. The chain is built from TRBV5-4 and TRBJ2-7, with 10 positions matching TRBD1. Germline-derived CDR1 and CDR2 are SGHNT and YYREEE (reference sequence). The CDR3 sequence is 14 residues long. J gave up 2 bases and V 4 bases, and 3 bases lay outside the gene matches. The CDR3, as DNA: TGTGCCAGCAGCCCCGACAGGGGGCCCTACGAGCAGTACTTC. Translating gives CASSPDRGPYEQYF.

The J gene is TRBJ1-4, the V gene TRBV15; the match to TRBD1 covers 7 bases. Germline V gives CDR1 LNHNV, CDR2 YYDKDF (reference sequence). Losses at the gene ends were 0 bases for V and 7 bases for J; bases not matched to a gene: 8. The CDR3 is 16 residues long. CDR3 DNA sequence: TGTGCCACCAGCAGAGATGTAGGGGGCGGTGGTGAAAAACTGTTTTTT. This sequence encodes CATSRDVGGGGEKLFF.

The V call is TRBV18, the J call TRBJ1-2, with a possible D match to TRBD1 (5 bases). Trimming cost V 3 bases and J 8 bases, with 13 bases left between them. Germline values: CDR1 KGHSH, CDR2 LQKENI. CDR3 size: 13 residues. As DNA, the CDR3 is TGTGCCAGCTCACCGTTACCCAGGGAGGGCTACACCTTC. Translation gives CASSPLPREGYTF.

The genes are TRBV18 and TRBJ2-7; 10 nucleotides agree with TRBD2. Losses at the gene ends were 4 bases for V and 2 bases for J; bases not matched to a gene: 11. Germline loops: CDR1 KGHSH, CDR2 LQKENI. CDR3 length: 17 residues. The CDR3 DNA reads TGTGCCAGCTCACTACTCTCTACTAGCGGGGCTACCTACGAGCAGTACTTC. It codes for CASSLLSTSGATYEQYF.

The genes are TRBV5-1 and TRBJ1-5, with D perhaps matching TRBD1 (6 bases). Germline CDR1 SGHRS, CDR2 YFSETQ. This CDR3 contains 15 residues. The V and J ends lost 0 bases and 7 bases respectively, with 14 bases between them. In DNA form, the CDR3 reads TGCGCCAGCAGCTTGGACACGGGGGGCGCGCAGCCCCAGCATTTT. Its protein product is CASSLDTGGAQPQHF. Full variable domain (missing parts from reference TRBV5-1 and TRBJ1-5): KAGVTQTPRYLIKTRGQQVTLSCSPISGHRSVSWYQQTPGQGLQFLFEYFSETQRNKGNFPGRFSGRQFSNSRSEMNVSTLELGDSALYLCASSLDTGGAQPQHFGDGTRLSIL.

The chain joins TRBV18 to TRBJ2-5; D not certain. Germline-derived CDR1 and CDR2 are KGHSH and LQKENI. CDR3 length: 13 amino acids. V was cut by 3 bases and J by 5 bases, with 10 bases left in between. The DNA of the CDR3 is TGTGCCAGCTCACCCCTCCGTATTGAGACCCAGTACTTC. Translating gives CASSPLRIETQYF.

The rearrangement joins TRBV15 to TRBJ2-2, with 9 bases fitting TRBD2. Germline trimming cut 5 bases from V and 5 bases from J; bases unmatched to any gene: 9. In germline, CDR1 is LNHNV, CDR2 YYDKDF (reference sequence). The CDR3 contains 16 residues. CDR3 sequence: CATSRPGTSRTGELFF. The CDR3 DNA reads TGTGCCACCAGCCGGCCAGGGACTAGCAGGACCGGGGAGCTGTTTTTT.

The CDR3 DNA is TGTGCCAGCAGCGCAGACGCGGGAGTAGGCACAGATACGCAGTATTTT. This sequence encodes CASSADAGVGTDTQYF. The J gene is TRBJ2-3, the V gene TRBV27, with TRBD2 matching over 7 bases. CDR1 is MNHEY, CDR2 SMNVEV, per germline (reference sequence). The CDR3 is made up of 16 amino acids. V lost 6 bases, J lost 1 base, and 10 bases stayed unmatched.